This T cell receptor (beta chain) came from a study of T cells in Graves' hyperthyroidism and ophthalmopathy. CDR3 length: 15 amino acids. CDR1 MDHEN and CDR2 SYDVKM come from the germline V gene. The V end was cut by 2 bases, the J end by 0 bases, with 11 bases between. Each diagnosis drew on symptoms, thyroxine, TRAb, thyroid ultrasound and orbital computed tomography findings. This clonotype was counted between two and nine times. Regions amplified from RNA transcripts were the TCR beta CDR3 regions. A set of HTBI primers served as the primers for a first-round RT-PCR of the TCR CDR3. TCRdb re-called the multiplex PCR reads with MiXCR, one entry per CDR3 protein. This sample has 300,000 to 450,000 distinct CDR3 sequences, with about 15% found just once.

This rearrangement joins TRBV28 to TRBJ2-7; tentative D call: TRBD1 (5 bases). The sequenced sample consisted of blood. The clonotype was recovered from a woman between 18 and 29 years old with Graves' hyperthyroidism that later progressed to Graves' ophthalmopathy. CDR3: CASSLVGVSSYEQYF. The CDR3 region has the DNA TGTGCCAGCAGTTTAGTAGGGGTGAGCTCCTACGAGCAGTACTTC.